A selection of T cell receptor beta chains follows, all from one sample in a study of PD-L1 blockade in urothelial cancer. Assay used: immunoSEQ multiplex PCR; TCRdb lists only in-frame clones, some missing. Of approximately 110,000 clones listed, approximately 85% are singletons. This specimen was PBMCs, taken around atezolizumab (anti-PD-L1) treatment. The receptors shown here come from a man aged 50-59 years with urothelial cancer. Each CDR3 is given with its conserved first and last residue. Each record gives: CDR3 DNA, CDR3 protein, V gene, clone size, D gene, J gene. A D gene is named only where the DNA matches it firmly. Clone size is not always given. Where it is, it says once, few, many or a class for expanded clones.

DNA: TGTGCCAGCAGCTTACTCGGCGGGAGGAGCTCCTACGAGCAGTACTTC; CDR3: CASSLLGGRSSYEQYF; V: TRBV7-8; size: .; D: TRBD2; J: TRBJ2-7
DNA: TGTGCCAGCAGCCAAGGGAATAGCGGGAGCGCAGATACGCAGTATTTT; CDR3: CASSQGNSGSADTQYF; V: TRBV4-2; size: .; D: TRBD2; J: TRBJ2-3
DNA: TGTGCCAGCAGCAATTGGACAGGGTACACCGGGGAGCTGTTTTTT; CDR3: CASSNWTGYTGELFF; V: TRBV21-1; size: once; D: .; J: TRBJ2-2
DNA: TGTGCCAGCAAAGAACAGGGGTCGAACACTGAAGCTTTCTTT; CDR3: CASKEQGSNTEAFF; V: TRBV18; size: .; D: TRBD1; J: TRBJ1-1
DNA: TGTGCCAGCAGCTTGGGGACAGGGCTAGGCGAGCAGTACTTC; CDR3: CASSLGTGLGEQYF; V: TRBV5-5; size: .; D: TRBD1; J: TRBJ2-7
DNA: TGTGCCAGCAGCCCGGAAGGGACAGGGAAAAAAACTAACTATGGCTACACCTTC; CDR3: CASSPEGTGKKTNYGYTF; V: TRBV7-3; size: .; D: TRBD1; J: TRBJ1-2
DNA: TGTGCCAGCAGCAAAGACCAGCGGGGTAGGACAGATACGCAGTATTTT; CDR3: CASSKDQRGRTDTQYF; V: TRBV21-1; size: .; D: .; J: TRBJ2-3
DNA: TGTGCCAGCAGTTTATCGGTCGGAGCTAACTATGGCTACACCTTC; CDR3: CASSLSVGANYGYTF; V: TRBV28; size: .; D: .; J: TRBJ1-2
DNA: TGTGCCAGCTCACCAGGACAGCCGAATCAGCCCCAGCATTTT; CDR3: CASSPGQPNQPQHF; V: TRBV18; size: .; D: .; J: TRBJ1-5
DNA: TGTGCCAGCTCACCGATGACTAGAGAAGTCAACAATGAGCAGTTCTTC; CDR3: CASSPMTREVNNEQFF; V: TRBV18; size: .; D: .; J: TRBJ2-1
DNA: TGCGCCTCCCGTTGGCGGGAGAGCACAGATACGCAGTATTTT; CDR3: CASRWRESTDTQYF; V: TRBV4-1; size: once; D: TRBD2; J: TRBJ2-3
DNA: TGTGCCAGCAGCCCTCAGGGGGCAACTAATGAAAAACTGTTTTTT; CDR3: CASSPQGATNEKLFF; V: TRBV2; size: .; D: TRBD1; J: TRBJ1-4
DNA: TGCGCCAGCAGCCCGGGACAGCCGCTCAATGAGCAGTTCTTC; CDR3: CASSPGQPLNEQFF; V: TRBV10-2; size: .; D: TRBD1; J: TRBJ2-1
DNA: TGTGCCAGCAGTTTAAGGGGACAGGGGTTCTACGAGCAGTACTTC; CDR3: CASSLRGQGFYEQYF; V: TRBV27; size: once; D: TRBD1; J: TRBJ2-7
DNA: TGTGCCAGCAGCGGACGCGGACAGGGCTCGAACACCGGGGAGCTGTTTTTT; CDR3: CASSGRGQGSNTGELFF; V: TRBV9; size: .; D: TRBD1; J: TRBJ2-2
DNA: TGCGCCAGCAGCCGGTGGGCGGACAACAATGAGCAGTTCTTC; CDR3: CASSRWADNNEQFF; V: TRBV5-1; size: .; D: .; J: TRBJ2-1
DNA: TGTGCCAGCAGCTTGAGACAGGGATCCTACAATGAGCAGTTCTTC; CDR3: CASSLRQGSYNEQFF; V: TRBV7-8; size: .; D: TRBD1; J: TRBJ2-1
DNA: TGTGCCAGCAGTTATTTTCCAGGCAAGTCACCCCTCCACTTT; CDR3: CASSYFPGKSPLHF; V: TRBV6-6; size: once; D: .; J: TRBJ1-6
DNA: TGTGCCAGATGGCCGGGACCTCTGGGGGCCCAGCCCCAGCATTTT; CDR3: CARWPGPLGAQPQHF; V: TRBV6-1; size: .; D: .; J: TRBJ1-5
DNA: TGTGCCAGTAGTATACAGGAAGGCTACGAGCAGTACTTC; CDR3: CASSIQEGYEQYF; V: TRBV19; size: .; D: .; J: TRBJ2-7
DNA: TGTGCCAGCAGATCCTTCAGGGAGGGCAATCAGCCCCAGCATTTT; CDR3: CASRSFREGNQPQHF; V: TRBV6-6; size: .; D: .; J: TRBJ1-5
DNA: TGTGCCAGCAGCGTTGGAGGGAAGTACGAGCAGTACTTC; CDR3: CASSVGGKYEQYF; V: TRBV9; size: .; D: .; J: TRBJ2-7
DNA: TGTGCCAGCAAACAGGACAGCCTGAACACTGAAGCTTTCTTT; CDR3: CASKQDSLNTEAFF; V: TRBV21-1; size: .; D: .; J: TRBJ1-1
DNA: TGCGCCAGCAGCTTAGCGGGTACAGGGGGCTACGAGCAGTACTTC; CDR3: CASSLAGTGGYEQYF; V: TRBV5-1; size: .; D: TRBD1; J: TRBJ2-7
DNA: TGTGCCAGCAGCCCCGTCGGTCACGGGAGATACGAGCAGTACTTC; CDR3: CASSPVGHGRYEQYF; V: TRBV6-5; size: few; D: .; J: TRBJ2-7
DNA: TGTGCCAGCAGCCGACAGGTTCTCCTTGACTACGAGCAGTACTTC; CDR3: CASSRQVLLDYEQYF; V: TRBV5-6; size: .; D: .; J: TRBJ2-7
DNA: TGTGCCAGTAGGCCACGCGGACTAGACCCAACAGGTGTTCAAGAGACCCAGTACTTC; CDR3: CASRPRGLDPTGVQETQYF; V: TRBV19; size: .; D: TRBD2; J: TRBJ2-5
DNA: TGCGCCAGCAGCCAAGATCCCAGAACGAACACTGAAGCTTTCTTT; CDR3: CASSQDPRTNTEAFF; V: TRBV4-1; size: .; D: .; J: TRBJ1-1
DNA: TGTGCCAGCAGGAGACAGTCGATCCCTGACACCATATATTTT; CDR3: CASRRQSIPDTIYF; V: TRBV28; size: .; D: .; J: TRBJ1-3
DNA: TGTGCCAGCAGCCCTGTTGGGGGGTCCTACGAGCAGTACTTC; CDR3: CASSPVGGSYEQYF; V: TRBV5-4; size: .; D: .; J: TRBJ2-7
DNA: TGTGCCAGCACCCAACGACTAGCGGGACACGGTGAGCAGTTCTTC; CDR3: CASTQRLAGHGEQFF; V: TRBV5-8; size: .; D: TRBD2; J: TRBJ2-1
DNA: TGTGCCAGCAGTTCTAGGGCAGGGGGCGGTGAGCAGTTCTTC; CDR3: CASSSRAGGGEQFF; V: TRBV27; size: .; D: TRBD1; J: TRBJ2-1
DNA: TGTGCCAGCAGCTCGGGAGAGACCCAGTACTTC; CDR3: CASSSGETQYF; V: TRBV7-3; size: .; D: .; J: TRBJ2-5